A single sample gave rise to the 3 T cell receptor beta chains below, sequenced in a study of blood T cell repertoires in COVID-19. The protocol was immunoSEQ multiplex PCR, while the TCRdb copy is restricted to in-frame clones and leaves out a portion. The sample records 170,000 or so clones, approximately 85% being singletons. Material: PBMCs or T cells enriched from blood (not recorded which). The receptors were gathered from a woman aged 18-29 years who had recovered from COVID-19.

The chain uses TRBV18 and TRBJ1-1, with 8 nucleotides matching TRBD1. Losses at the gene ends were 6 bases for V and 5 bases for J; bases not matched to a gene: 5. This CDR3 region has 13 residues. The germline V gene has CDR1 KGHSH and CDR2 LQKENI. The CDR3 loop is CASSPGGWTEAFF. The DNA for the CDR3 is TGTGCCAGCTCGCCAGGGGGCTGGACTGAAGCTTTCTTT.

The chain employs TRBV10-1 and TRBJ2-2, with D unclear. V was clipped by 0 bases and J by 0 bases, with 23 bases between them. Germline CDR1 WNHNN, CDR2 SYGVQD (reference sequence). The CDR3 is 21 residues long. The DNA for the CDR3 is TGCGCCAGCAGTGAGTCGGTTTCCATGGATTTAAGCGTCCCGAACACCGGGGAGCTGTTTTTT. Translated, it gives CASSESVSMDLSVPNTGELFF.

The V gene is TRBV20-1, the J gene TRBJ2-3; weak D call: TRBD2 (5 bases). This CDR3 spans 15 amino acids. Germline V gene data show CDR1 as DFQATT and CDR2 as SNEGSKA (reference sequence). The germline V and J ends were trimmed by 3 bases and 3 bases, with 16 bases remaining between them. The CDR3 spells CSASLAGLRTDTQYF. CDR3 DNA: TGCAGTGCTAGTCTGGCGGGCCTTAGGACAGATACGCAGTATTTT.